A selection of T cell receptor beta chains follows, all from one sample in a study of T cells in Graves' hyperthyroidism and ophthalmopathy. TCRdb reanalysed the multiplex PCR reads using MiXCR and keeps one entry per CDR3 protein. Of approximately 210,000 distinct CDR3 sequences listed, 17% are singletons. The sample taken for sequencing was blood. The source of these receptors is a man aged 50 or older with Graves' hyperthyroidism. CDR3s include the opening cysteine and the closing phenylalanine or tryptophan. D genes are given only for firm matches. Rows may omit the clone size; those that give it use once, few, many or a size class.

TRBV13	.	.	TRBJ2-4	TGTGCCAGCAGCTTAAGGGGGGGTAGAGCGATAGACATTCAGTACTTC	CASSLRGGRAIDIQYF
TRBV7-9	.	many	TRBJ1-5	TGTGCCAGCAGCTTAGAAGGCAGAAATCAGCCCCAGCATTTT	CASSLEGRNQPQHF
TRBV5-1	TRBD1	many	TRBJ1-3	TGCGCCAGCAGCTGGGGACAGCCTGGAAACACCATATATTTT	CASSWGQPGNTIYF
TRBV7-8	.	many	TRBJ2-5	TGTGCCAGCAGCTTAGCCGCTTCGTTCGTAATGAGGGCCTCCCAGACCCAGTACTTC	CASSLAASFVMRASQTQYF
TRBV3-1	.	.	TRBJ2-1	TGTGCCAGCAGCCCCCAGGACGGAAGCTCCTACAATGAGCAGTTCTTC	CASSPQDGSSYNEQFF
TRBV10-3	.	many	TRBJ2-1	TGTGCCATCAGTGAAGGGCTAGCGAAGAACAATGAGCAGTTCTTC	CAISEGLAKNNEQFF
TRBV28	.	few	TRBJ2-1	TGTGCCAGCAGTTTATCGGGACGGAAAAATGAGCAGTTCTTC	CASSLSGRKNEQFF
TRBV6-1	TRBD1	many	TRBJ2-5	TGTGCCAGCAGAGCCAAGGTCTCCACAGGGGCGGGGACCCAGTACTTC	CASRAKVSTGAGTQYF
TRBV20-1	TRBD1	many	TRBJ1-2	TGCAGTGCTAGAGATGGGGACAGCCACTATGGCTACACCTTC	CSARDGDSHYGYTF
TRBV20-1	.	many	TRBJ2-3	TGCAGTGCGAGCGGCGACGTGGGAGATGGGGAGTCTACGCAGTATTTT	CSASGDVGDGESTQYF
TRBV5-5	.	many	TRBJ1-5	TGTGCCAGCAGCTTCGGACATATGGGGGGTCAGCCCCAGCATTTT	CASSFGHMGGQPQHF
TRBV24-1	.	.	TRBJ2-1	TGTGCCACCAGTGCTAGGGTAGCACAGTCGTCCTACAATGAGCAGTTCTTC	CATSARVAQSSYNEQFF
TRBV27	.	many	TRBJ2-4	TGTGCCAGCAGTCCCCAGGCGTCAGAGCTAGCCAAAAACATTCAGTACTTC	CASSPQASELAKNIQYF
TRBV19	TRBD1	once	TRBJ2-1	TGTGCCAGTAGTACAGGGACAGCCAATGAGCAGTTCTTC	CASSTGTANEQFF